These 8 T cell receptor beta chains originate from one sample sequenced in a study of Graves' ophthalmopathy and Graves' hyperthyroidism. Amplification from RNA transcripts yielded the TCR beta CDR3 regions. Second-round multiplex PCR came after a first-round RT-PCR that employed HTBI primers. TCRdb processed the multiplex PCR reads anew with MiXCR; each CDR3 protein has one entry. The data contain over a million distinct CDR3 sequences, about 36% of them singletons. Sequences were obtained from peripheral blood or thyroid tissue (not recorded which). Receptors were obtained from an adult man with Graves' hyperthyroidism.

With regard to this clonotype: This may stem from a read error, because a much larger clone lies one nucleotide away. The chain recombines TRBV7-2 with TRBJ2-5; 8 nucleotides align to TRBD1. This CDR3 comprises 15 residues. Germline values: CDR1 SGHTA, CDR2 FQGNSA. V lost 4 bases to trimming and J lost 4 bases; unmatched junction nucleotides: 8. CDR3 residues: CASSSWTGKLETQYF. CDR3 bases: TGTGCCAGCAGCTCCTGGACAGGGAAATTAGAGACCCAGTACTTC.

For this clonotype: A read error may account for a junction end that differs from germline. The rearrangement uses TRBV11-3 and TRBJ1-3; D gene unclear. Germline V CDR1 and CDR2: SGHNT, YENEEA. The CDR3 runs 18 residues. CDR3 nucleotides: TGTGCCAGCAGCGTAGACGGTAGATCGGTCCCCCTTGGAAACACCATATATTTT. It is translated as CASSVDGRSVPLGNTIYF.

This clonotype showed up just a few times. The gene calls are TRBV5-4 and TRBJ1-1, with D possibly matching TRBD1 (6 bases). The V gene lost 6 bases and the J gene lost 5 bases, with 20 bases spanning the gap. Germline CDR1 reads SGHNT; CDR2 reads YYREEE (reference sequence). The CDR3 contains 15 residues. The CDR3 DNA reads as TGTGCCAGCAACCAGGAGGGGGGGCGTGGAACTGAAGCTTTCTTT. It specifies CASNQEGGRGTEAFF.

On this clonotype: This clone may be a read error of a much larger clone one base away. V is TRBV20-1 and J is TRBJ1-1; D gene unclear. V lost 8 bases, J lost 7 bases, and 20 bases lay in between. The CDR3 loop spans 13 amino acids. Germline assignment: CDR1 DFQATT and CDR2 SNEGSKA (reference sequence). The CDR3 coding sequence is TGCAGTACCAAAGTCGACGAAGGAAGTGAAGCTTTCTTT. Its protein is CSTKVDEGSEAFF.

The chain has TRBV7-7 and TRBJ1-5, with D unclear. Trimming pared 1 base from V and 11 bases from J, leaving 15 bases between. This CDR3 is built from 14 residues. The germline V gene has CDR1 SSHAT and CDR2 FNYEAQ (reference sequence). Written as DNA, the CDR3 is TGTGCCAGCAGCTTAGGAAGGGAGCGGGAGACCCAGCATTTT. It codes for CASSLGRERETQHF.

Only a few counts were recorded for this clonotype. Germline and junction disagree at one end, which may indicate a read error. The chain carries TRBV7-7 and TRBJ1-1; no clear D. CDR3 length: 17 residues. CDR1 and CDR2 (germline): SSHAT, FNYEAQ (reference sequence). CDR3 region: CASSLALIEGMNTEAFF. CDR3 coding DNA: TGTGCTAGCAGCTTAGCGCTAATAGAGGGAATGAACACTGAAGCTTTCTTT.

This clonotype was seen more than once but under ten times. Given a much more abundant clone one base away, this may be a read error. The rearrangement links TRBV7-2 to TRBJ2-7; D unresolved. CDR1 is SGHTA and CDR2 is FQGNSA in the germline V gene. CDR3 length: 14 amino acids. CDR3 loop: CASSLTYSSCEQYF. CDR3 nucleotide sequence: TGTGCCAGCAGCTTAACATATAGCTCCTGCGAGCAGTACTTC.

The rearrangement joins TRBV9 to TRBJ1-4; the D is unclear. Germline values: CDR1 SGDLS, CDR2 YYNGEE. There are 16 residues in the CDR3. V lost 0 bases, J lost 8 bases, and 17 bases lay in between. The CDR3: CASSVEPGGGKEKLFF. CDR3 nucleotide sequence: TGTGCCAGCAGCGTAGAACCGGGAGGTGGTAAGGAAAAACTGTTTTTT.